A single sample gave rise to the 19 T cell receptor beta chains below, sequenced in a study of shared clonotypes between healthy human individuals. Data came from immunoSEQ multiplex PCR; TCRdb stores just in-frame clones and leaves some out. The table has about 2.4 million clones, 93% seen once; the top ten hold 0.36%. The sequenced material came from naive CD4+ T cells from PBMCs. Indicated subset: CD45RA+ positively selected. Receptors were obtained from a man aged 18 to 30 in good health. Some clones in this sample may be carry-over from other donors' samples.

The rearrangement joins TRBV5-4 to TRBJ2-7, with 12 bases matching TRBD2. Looked up from germline, CDR1 is SGHNT and CDR2 is YYREEE (reference sequence). Unmatched junction bases numbered 12, after V lost 7 bases and J lost 1 base. This CDR3 is built from 17 residues. In nucleotides, the CDR3 is TGTGCCAGCCGGCCAGGGCTAGCGGGAGGGTTATCCTACGAGCAGTACTTC. Residues: CASRPGLAGGLSYEQYF.

This clone was found once. Other DNA sequences in the sample encode the same CDR3. The CDR3 region is CASSFLGEEQFF. CDR3 nucleotides: TGTGCCAGCAGTTTCCTAGGAGAAGAGCAGTTCTTC. V usage is TRBV27 and J usage is TRBJ2-1; D not certain. This CDR3 is 12 amino acids long. Germline CDR1 is MNHEY and CDR2 is SMNVEV (reference sequence). Trimming cost V 3 bases and J 10 bases, with 10 bases left between them.

With regard to this clone: The sample has other DNA sequences that encode this CDR3 too. The rearrangement joins TRBV2 to TRBJ2-5; 9 bases fit TRBD2. The J segment lost 1 base and the V segment lost 6 bases, leaving 3 bases of the junction unmatched. Germline V gene sequence: CDR1 SNHLY, CDR2 FYNNEI. There are 14 residues in the CDR3. This CDR3 is CASRVTSGQETQYF. Here the CDR3 DNA reads TGTGCCAGCAGGGTGACTAGCGGCCAAGAGACCCAGTACTTC.

The CDR3 nucleotides read TGTGCCATCAGTGACCCTGGGGGACAGGGTATCGGCTACACCTTC. Amino acids: CAISDPGGQGIGYTF. The rearrangement links TRBV10-3 to TRBJ1-2, with TRBD1 identical over 9 bases. Germline loops: CDR1 ENHRY, CDR2 SYGVKD. The length of the CDR3 is 15 residues. V lost 3 bases, J lost 8 bases, and 10 bases stayed unmatched.

The chain is built from TRBV9 and TRBJ1-1; a possible D gene is TRBD1 (5 bases). The CDR3 spans 13 residues. Germline lookup yields CDR1 SGDLS and CDR2 YYNGEE. V was trimmed by 0 bases and J by 11 bases, leaving 14 bases between them. The CDR3 spells CASSVGGWSVAFF. The CDR3 DNA is TGTGCCAGCAGCGTAGGGGGCTGGAGCGTGGCTTTCTTT.

This chain connects TRBV5-3 to TRBJ1-1; D is uncertain. TRBV5-3 is sorted into the ORF group, with uncertain function. This CDR3 is 11 amino acids long. Between the trimmed V and J ends, which lost 6 bases and 2 bases, there was a span of 5 bases. In DNA, the CDR3 is TGTGCCAGAAAGGGTAACACTGAAGCTTTCTTT. Residues: CARKGNTEAFF.

The chain uses TRBV9 and TRBJ1-1; 8 bases align to TRBD1. The germline CDR1 and CDR2 sequences are SGDLS and YYNGEE. The V and J ends lost 0 bases and 4 bases, in that order; junction bases with no gene match: 14. The CDR3 covers 18 residues. DNA for the CDR3: TGTGCCAGCAGCGTAGCTTCAGGACAGGGAGTCATGGGCACTGAAGCTTTCTTT. It yields the protein CASSVASGQGVMGTEAFF.

About this clone itself: At one end the junction does not follow the germline gene, possibly because of a read error. The J gene is TRBJ2-2, the V gene TRBV28, with 8 bases matching TRBD1. The CDR3 covers 15 residues. Germline-derived CDR1 and CDR2 are MDHEN and SYDVKM. CDR3 sequence: CAYQSGGVNTGELFF. For the CDR3, the DNA is TGCGCCTATCAGTCAGGGGGCGTGAACACCGGGGAGCTGTTTTTT.

This clone was recorded once. The chain uses TRBV28 and TRBJ1-2, with 9 bases identical to TRBD1. There are 18 residues in the CDR3. Germline loops: CDR1 MDHEN, CDR2 SYDVKM. Unmatched junction bases numbered 14, after V lost 3 bases and J lost 3 bases. CDR3 bases: TGTGCCAGCAGTTTTACGCCTCTCCTGGGACAGGGTGACTATGGCTACACCTTC. Protein sequence: CASSFTPLLGQGDYGYTF.

The V call is TRBV2, the J call TRBJ1-2, with a tentative D call TRBD1 (5 bases). This CDR3 contains 15 residues. The V gene lost 6 bases and the J gene lost 0 bases, with 14 bases spanning the gap. Germline V gene lookup returns CDR1 SNHLY and CDR2 FYNNEI. Written as DNA, the CDR3 is TGTGCCAGCAGACCGGGACCGGGTGCTAACTATGGCTACACCTTC. As protein: CASRPGPGANYGYTF.

The rearrangement joins TRBV9 to TRBJ2-6; D gene unclear. The V gene lost 3 bases and the J gene lost 0 bases, with 7 bases spanning the gap. The germline CDR1 and CDR2 sequences are SGDLS and YYNGEE. The CDR3 totals 15 residues. The CDR3 reads CASSAFSSGANVLTF. Written as DNA, the CDR3 is TGTGCCAGCAGCGCGTTCAGCTCTGGGGCCAACGTCCTGACTTTC.

This rearrangement joins TRBV6-5 to TRBJ2-1; 8 bases agree with TRBD1. The CDR3 length is 15 residues. V lost 2 bases, J lost 8 bases, and 8 bases stayed unmatched. CDR1 and CDR2 from the germline V gene are MNHEY and SVGAGI. This CDR3 reads CASSYGTGPQYEQFF. CDR3 in DNA: TGTGCCAGCAGTTACGGGACAGGACCGCAATATGAGCAGTTCTTC.

The chain recombines TRBV5-1 with TRBJ2-5; no clear D. V lost 4 bases to trimming and J lost 2 bases, with 18 bases between them. The CDR3 length is 16 residues. Germline values: CDR1 SGHRS, CDR2 YFSETQ. The CDR3 reads CASSLVGMGGQETQYF. The CDR3 DNA follows: TGCGCCAGCAGCCTGGTGGGGATGGGTGGGCAAGAGACCCAGTACTTC.

Points on this clone: In the same sample, other DNA sequences code for this CDR3. The chain uses TRBV30 and TRBJ1-1, with D unresolved. The CDR3 runs to 12 residues. From germline, CDR1 is GTSNPN and CDR2 SVGIG (reference sequence). V lost 0 bases to trimming and J lost 4 bases, with 6 bases between them. Written as DNA, the CDR3 is TGTGCCTGGAGTGTACTAAGCACTGAAGCTTTCTTT. Translation gives CAWSVLSTEAFF.

J is TRBJ1-4 and V is TRBV15, with D unclear. The CDR3 extends over 14 amino acids. The V end was cut by 1 base, the J end by 5 bases, with 8 bases between. Germline CDR1 LNHNV, CDR2 YYDKDF (reference sequence). CDR3 DNA: TGTGCCACCAGCAGAGGTTCGGTGAATGAAAAACTGTTTTTT. Protein sequence: CATSRGSVNEKLFF.

With respect to this clone: The same CDR3 arises from other DNA sequences in this sample as well. This chain links TRBV5-1 with TRBJ2-2; D uncertain. V was shortened by 0 bases and J by 0 bases, with 9 bases between the two germline ends. This CDR3 comprises 16 residues. Germline CDR1 and CDR2: SGHRS and YFSETQ. CDR3 DNA: TGCGCCAGCAGCTTGGAAGGCCCTCCGAACACCGGGGAGCTGTTTTTT. The encoded protein is CASSLEGPPNTGELFF. Drawing the rest from reference TRBV5-1 and TRBJ2-2, the complete variable domain is KAGVTQTPRYLIKTRGQQVTLSCSPISGHRSVSWYQQTPGQGLQFLFEYFSETQRNKGNFPGRFSGRQFSNSRSEMNVSTLELGDSALYLCASSLEGPPNTGELFFGEGSRLTVL.

This sequence joins TRBV6-5 and TRBJ1-1; 11 bases agree with TRBD1. The length of the CDR3 is 14 residues. Trimming removed 6 bases from V and 6 bases from J; junction bases left unmatched: 6. Germline CDR1 and CDR2: MNHEY and SVGAGI. CDR3 in DNA: TGTGCCAGCAGGTCCGGGACAGGGGGGGCTGAAGCTTTCTTT. It codes for CASRSGTGGAEAFF.

The chain uses TRBV2 and TRBJ2-5; 14 nucleotides agree with TRBD2. Germline CDR1 is SNHLY and CDR2 is FYNNEI. V lost 7 bases to trimming and J lost 2 bases; unmatched junction nucleotides: 6. The CDR3 has 16 amino acids. The chain's CDR3 is CASNQGLAGVQETQYF. CDR3 coding DNA: TGTGCCAGCAACCAGGGACTAGCGGGGGTTCAAGAGACCCAGTACTTC.

This clone has only a few counts. CDR3 sequence reads: CASSDTGELGQYF. CDR3 bases: TGCGCCAGCAGTGACACCGGGGAATTGGGGCAGTACTTC. V gene TRBV10-1 combines with J gene TRBJ2-7, with a possible D match to TRBD2 (5 bases). The germline gives CDR1 WNHNN, CDR2 SYGVQD (reference sequence). This CDR3 has 13 amino acids. V lost 3 bases and J 9 bases, leaving 15 bases between the germline ends.